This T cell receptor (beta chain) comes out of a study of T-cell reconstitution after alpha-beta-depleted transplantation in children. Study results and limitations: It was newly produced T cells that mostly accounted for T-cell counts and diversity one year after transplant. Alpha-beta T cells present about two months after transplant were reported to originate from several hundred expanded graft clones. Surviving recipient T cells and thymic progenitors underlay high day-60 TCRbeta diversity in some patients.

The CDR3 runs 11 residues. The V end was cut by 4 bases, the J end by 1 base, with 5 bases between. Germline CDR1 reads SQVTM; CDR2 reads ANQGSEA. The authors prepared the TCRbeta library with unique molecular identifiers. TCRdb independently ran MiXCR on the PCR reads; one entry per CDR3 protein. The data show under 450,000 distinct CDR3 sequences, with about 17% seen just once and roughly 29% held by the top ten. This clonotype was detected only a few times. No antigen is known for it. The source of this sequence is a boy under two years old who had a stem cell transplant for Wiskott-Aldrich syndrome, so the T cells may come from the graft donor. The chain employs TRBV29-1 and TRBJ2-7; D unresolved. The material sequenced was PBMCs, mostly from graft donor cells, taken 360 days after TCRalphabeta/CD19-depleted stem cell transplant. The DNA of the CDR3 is TGCAGCGTTGCTGTTTCCTACGAGCAGTACTTC. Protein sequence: CSVAVSYEQYF.